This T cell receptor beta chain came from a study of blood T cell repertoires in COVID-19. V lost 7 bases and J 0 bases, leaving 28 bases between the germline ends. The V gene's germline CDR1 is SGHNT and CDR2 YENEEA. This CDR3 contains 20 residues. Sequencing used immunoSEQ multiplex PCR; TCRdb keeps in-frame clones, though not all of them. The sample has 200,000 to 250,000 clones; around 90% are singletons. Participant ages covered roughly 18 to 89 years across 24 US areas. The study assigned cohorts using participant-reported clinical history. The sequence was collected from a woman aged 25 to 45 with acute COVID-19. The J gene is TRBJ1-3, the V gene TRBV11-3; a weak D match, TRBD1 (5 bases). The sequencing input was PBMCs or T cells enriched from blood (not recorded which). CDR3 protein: CASTFALSPPDNSSGNTIYF. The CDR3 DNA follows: TGTGCCAGCACCTTTGCCCTTTCTCCACCGGACAATAGCTCTGGAAACACCATATATTTT.